A selection of T cell receptor beta chains follows, all from one sample in a study of T-cell memory formation after mild COVID-19. From the 5' RACE reads, TCRdb called clonotypes with MiXCR, one entry per CDR3 protein. Here the sample spans around 150,000 distinct CDR3 sequences, around a tenth being singletons. Material for sequencing was PBMCs or a T cell subset sorted from them (not recorded which). These receptors came from a man between 18 and 35 years old who had mild COVID-19 (a few samples of this study predate the infection). Cell type and time point are not known. Both conserved end residues are trimmed from each CDR3.

J gene | V gene | CDR3 protein
TRBJ1-2 | TRBV11-2 | ASSLGGNRGYT
TRBJ2-1 | TRBV20-1 | SASSSGVGNEQF
TRBJ1-5 | TRBV28 | ASSSPTATQH
TRBJ1-2 | TRBV7-9 | ASSRSDRADGYT
TRBJ2-5 | TRBV4-1 | ASSPLFQRGGETQY
TRBJ2-3 | TRBV27 | ASSPGTGYTDTQY
TRBJ1-6 | TRBV19 | ATARVMSGLISPLH
TRBJ1-1 | TRBV12-3/TRBV12-4 | ASSPGRDRRNEAF
TRBJ1-5 | TRBV20-1 | SARAGANNQPQH
TRBJ1-1 | TRBV5-1 | ASSLSGRPEAF
TRBJ2-7 | TRBV18 | ASSPGGGRSYEQY
TRBJ2-7 | TRBV6-5 | ASQRGTGGHEQY
TRBJ1-2 | TRBV18 | ASSPSDRVDGYT
TRBJ2-5 | TRBV20-1 | SARPTGVETQY
TRBJ2-5 | TRBV7-3 | ASSLRSASGGEETQY
TRBJ2-1 | TRBV15 | ATSRRGANNEQF
TRBJ1-6 | TRBV20-1 | SARDSGQGDSPLH
TRBJ2-3 | TRBV20-1 | SASNPHREITDTQY
TRBJ2-2 | TRBV6-6 | ASSYGAGVETGELF
TRBJ2-1 | TRBV7-9 | ASSSAGSSSYNEQF
TRBJ1-4 | TRBV7-9 | ASSSPQGAINEKLF
TRBJ2-5 | TRBV20-1 | SASSETQY
TRBJ1-4 | TRBV6-5 | ASTRGRGNEKLF
TRBJ1-2 | TRBV5-6 | ASSPRTGGSGYT
TRBJ1-1 | TRBV7-2 | ASSSTGTGRAF
TRBJ1-2 | TRBV5-5 | ASSLPGRNYGYT
TRBJ2-3 | TRBV20-1 | SASKLATLTDTQY
TRBJ2-3 | TRBV6-5 | ASSYRIGKKQGGRTDTQY
TRBJ2-7 | TRBV9 | ASSTGQGSYEQY
TRBJ1-1 | TRBV7-3 | ASSLTGSTEAF
TRBJ1-2 | TRBV5-1 | ASSLQGINYGYT
TRBJ1-6 | TRBV18 | ASSLNNSPLH
TRBJ1-2 | TRBV7-3 | ASSPGRSNYGYT
TRBJ2-3 | TRBV4-2 | ASSPLGPDTQY
TRBJ2-6 | TRBV7-6 | ASSQRGSGANVLT
TRBJ2-5 | TRBV7-2 | ASSLSLAGGQETQY
TRBJ1-5 | TRBV15 | ATGPGTPDQPQH
TRBJ2-2 | TRBV7-2 | ASSLVVGSGGELF
TRBJ2-1 | TRBV7-6 | ASSADRASSYNEQF
TRBJ1-2 | TRBV4-1 | ASSQDWQGVGGYT
TRBJ2-6 | TRBV7-2 | ASSPRQAGANVLT
TRBJ2-3 | TRBV11-2 | ASSLVTSSTDTQY
TRBJ2-3 | TRBV7-2 | ASSPSGLDTQY
TRBJ2-5 | TRBV5-1 | ASSFSGYQETQY
TRBJ1-2 | TRBV5-6 | ASSLVDRDNYGYT
TRBJ2-2 | TRBV4-3 | ASSQSLAGNTGELF
TRBJ1-1 | TRBV20-1 | SASRGGTEAF
TRBJ1-6 | TRBV6-5 | ASSYFGQGNSPLH
TRBJ1-1 | TRBV2 | ASKRDTEAF
TRBJ1-6 | TRBV7-2 | ASSRSGTDNSPLH
TRBJ1-3 | TRBV6-6 | ASSRGQVSGNTIY
TRBJ1-1 | TRBV29-1 | MVTNTEAF